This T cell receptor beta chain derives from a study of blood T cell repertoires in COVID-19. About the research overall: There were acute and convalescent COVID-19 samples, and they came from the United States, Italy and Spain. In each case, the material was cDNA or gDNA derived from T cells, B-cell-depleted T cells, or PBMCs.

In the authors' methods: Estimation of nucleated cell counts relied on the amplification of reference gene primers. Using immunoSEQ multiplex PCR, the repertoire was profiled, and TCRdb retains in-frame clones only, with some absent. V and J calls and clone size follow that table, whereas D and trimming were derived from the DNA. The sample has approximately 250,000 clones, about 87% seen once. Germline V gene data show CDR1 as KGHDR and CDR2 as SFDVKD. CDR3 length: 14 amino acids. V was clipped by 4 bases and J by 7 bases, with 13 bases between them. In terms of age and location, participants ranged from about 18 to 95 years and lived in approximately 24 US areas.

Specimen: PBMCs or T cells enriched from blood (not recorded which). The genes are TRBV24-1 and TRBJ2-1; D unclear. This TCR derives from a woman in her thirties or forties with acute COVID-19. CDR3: CATSDADKVNEQFF. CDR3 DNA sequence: TGTGCCACCAGTGACGCGGATAAGGTTAATGAGCAGTTCTTC.